Sequencing of this T cell receptor beta chain was carried out in a study of control samples from healthy donors and cancer patients. The method was immunoSEQ multiplex PCR; TCRdb's version includes in-frame clones alone and lacks a portion of them. The sample has just over 150,000 clones; about 93% are singletons. Germline V gene sequence: CDR1 LNHDA, CDR2 SQIVND (reference sequence). CDR3 length: 14 amino acids. The germline V and J ends were trimmed by 5 bases and 1 base, with 11 bases remaining between them. The sequenced sample consisted of blood. The receptor's source is a man aged 50 to 60 in good health. The V gene is TRBV19, the J gene TRBJ1-1, with a weak D call TRBD1 (6 bases). CDR3 nucleotides: TGTGCCAGTAGTGTGGGGGACAAGAACACTGAAGCTTTCTTT. It encodes CASSVGDKNTEAFF.